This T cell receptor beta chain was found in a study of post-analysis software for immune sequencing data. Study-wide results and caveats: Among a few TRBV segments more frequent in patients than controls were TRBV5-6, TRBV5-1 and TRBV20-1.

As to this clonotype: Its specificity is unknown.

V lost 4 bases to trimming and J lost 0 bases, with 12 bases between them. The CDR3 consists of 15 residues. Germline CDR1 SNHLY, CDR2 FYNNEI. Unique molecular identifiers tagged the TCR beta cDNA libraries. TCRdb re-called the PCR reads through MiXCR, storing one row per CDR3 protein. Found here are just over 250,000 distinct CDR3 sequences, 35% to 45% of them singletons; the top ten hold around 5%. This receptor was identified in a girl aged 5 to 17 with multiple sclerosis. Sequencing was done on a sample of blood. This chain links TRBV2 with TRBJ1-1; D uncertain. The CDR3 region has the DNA TGTGCCAGCAGTGCTGTCATCCGTCTGAACACTGAAGCTTTCTTT. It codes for CASSAVIRLNTEAFF.